These 27 T cell receptor beta chains were sequenced from one sample in a study of yellow fever vaccine responses in identical twins. TCRdb re-called the RT-PCR reads with MiXCR, one entry per CDR3 protein. Here the sample spans about 13,000 distinct CDR3 sequences, roughly 81% being singletons. Specimen: T cells from blood (PBMCs), unsorted or a sorted subset (not recorded which), collected before or after yellow fever vaccination (not recorded which). These receptors came from a woman aged 18-35 years who received the yellow fever vaccine.

The gene calls are TRBV12-3 or TRBV12-4 and TRBJ1-2; a weak D match, TRBD1 (5 bases). Trimming removed 1 base from V and 4 bases from J, with 7 bases in between. The CDR3 consists of 13 residues. The CDR3, as DNA: TGTGCCAGCAGTTTAGTCGGGGGCTATGGCTACACCTTC. Translated, it gives CASSLVGGYGYTF.

The V and J genes are TRBV29-1 and TRBJ2-7; TRBD2 is a possible D gene (5 bases). CDR3 length: 11 amino acids. V lost 6 bases, J lost 2 bases, and 8 bases lay in between. Germline-derived CDR1 and CDR2 are SQVTM and ANQGSEA. The CDR3 loop is CSVRETYEQYF. The DNA for the CDR3 is TGCAGCGTGAGGGAAACCTACGAGCAGTACTTC.

This clonotype appeared once. One end of the junction varies from germline; a read error may be responsible. This chain uses TRBV2 with TRBJ2-7, with TRBD2 matching over 10 bases. This CDR3 has 14 amino acids. The germline V gene encodes CDR1 SNHLY and CDR2 FYNNEI. The CDR3 sequence is CASSESGRAAEQSF. In DNA form, the CDR3 reads TGTGCCAGCAGTGAAAGCGGGAGGGCCGCCGAGCAGTCCTTC.

The chain links TRBV2 to TRBJ2-7; 7 bases line up with TRBD2. Germline CDR1 is SNHLY and CDR2 is FYNNEI. J lost 2 bases, V lost 6 bases, and 4 bases had no gene match. This CDR3 is 13 amino acids long. The CDR3 region is CASRPSGAYEQYF. The DNA of the CDR3 is TGTGCCAGCAGGCCCAGCGGGGCCTACGAGCAGTACTTC.

The chain is built from TRBV11-2 and TRBJ1-6; unclear D gene. The CDR3 contains 14 residues. Germline V gives CDR1 SGHAT, CDR2 FQNNGV. Trimming removed 4 bases from V and 5 bases from J, with 9 bases in between. CDR3 coding DNA: TGTGCCAGCAGCTCTACCCCCAATAATTCACCCCTCCACTTT. It yields the protein CASSSTPNNSPLHF.

V usage is TRBV29-1 and J usage is TRBJ2-3; 11 bases map to TRBD1. The CDR3 runs to 15 residues. Germline V gene lookup returns CDR1 SQVTM and CDR2 ANQGSEA. V lost 1 base, J lost 3 bases, and 3 bases stayed unmatched. The CDR3 is CSVEGRDRGTDTQYF. The CDR3 DNA reads TGCAGCGTTGAAGGGCGGGACAGGGGGACAGATACGCAGTATTTT.

The rearrangement uses TRBV28 and TRBJ2-1, with D perhaps TRBD2 (5 bases). CDR3 size: 15 residues. CDR1 is MDHEN, CDR2 SYDVKM, per germline. Trimming cost V 3 bases and J 9 bases, with 18 bases left between them. The CDR3 DNA is TGTGCCAGCAGTTTTACGGGATCGCACCCGAGTGAGCAGTTCTTC. It encodes CASSFTGSHPSEQFF. Based on the CDR3 plus reference TRBV28 and TRBJ2-1, the full variable domain is DVKVTQSSRYLVKRTGEKVFLECVQDMDHENMFWYRQDPGLGLRLIYFSYDVKMKEKGDIPEGYSVSREKKERFSLILESASTNQTSMYLCASSFTGSHPSEQFFGPGTRLTVL.

This chain connects TRBV29-1 to TRBJ2-7, with 9 positions matching TRBD1. This CDR3 has 14 amino acids. Germline CDR1 reads SQVTM; CDR2 reads ANQGSEA. After removal of 4 bases from V and 0 bases from J, the junction contained 4 bases not matched to a gene. The DNA of the CDR3 is TGCAGCGTTGCCCGGACAGGGGACTCCTACGAGCAGTACTTC. Amino acid sequence: CSVARTGDSYEQYF.

This clonotype was detected only a few times. DNA of the CDR3: TGTGCCAGCAGCCCCCCACAGGGGGTTATGAACACTGAAGCTTTCTTT. Its protein is CASSPPQGVMNTEAFF. The gene calls are TRBV14 and TRBJ1-1; the match to TRBD1 covers 8 bases. CDR1 and CDR2 (germline): SGHDN, FVKESK. This CDR3 has 16 residues. J lost 0 bases, V lost 4 bases, and 7 bases had no gene match. The full variable domain, with the rest looked up from reference TRBV14 and TRBJ1-1, is EAGVTQFPSHSVIEKGQTVTLRCDPISGHDNLYWYRRVMGKEIKFLLHFVKESKQDESGMPNNRFLAERTGGTYSTLKVQPAELEDSGVYFCASSPPQGVMNTEAFFGQGTRLTVV.

The chain is built from TRBV11-2 and TRBJ2-7; no reliable D call. Germline CDR1 SGHAT, CDR2 FQNNGV. The V and J ends lost 0 bases and 3 bases respectively, with 3 bases between them. The CDR3 spans 12 residues. The CDR3 coding sequence is TGTGCCAGCAGCTTAGACGGCTACGAGCAGTACTTC. It translates to CASSLDGYEQYF.

This chain connects TRBV4-2 to TRBJ2-7; possibly TRBD1 for D (5 bases). The CDR3 extends over 16 amino acids. V gave up 0 bases and J gave up 1 base, with 13 bases separating them. CDR1 and CDR2 from the germline V gene are LGHNA and YNFKEQ. This CDR3 reads CASSQDMPDISYEQYF. The CDR3 nucleotides read TGTGCCAGCAGCCAAGATATGCCGGACATTTCCTACGAGCAGTACTTC.

CDR3 sequence: CASSTMGEQYF. In nucleotides, the CDR3 is TGTGCCAGCAGCACGATGGGGGAGCAGTACTTC. The V call is TRBV11-1, the J call TRBJ2-7; D call uncertain. V was pared by 5 bases and J by 7 bases, with 9 bases between. Germline V gives CDR1 SGHAT, CDR2 FQDESV (reference sequence). The CDR3 spans 11 residues.

Remarks on this clonotype: One end of the junction is discordant with germline, which a read error may explain. The J gene is TRBJ2-5, the V gene TRBV7-6; 7 bases are shared with TRBD2. The germline gives CDR1 SGHVS, CDR2 FNYEAQ. The CDR3 covers 13 residues. The CDR3 region is CASSRTSRETQYF. CDR3 DNA sequence: TGTGCTAGCAGCCGGACTAGTCGAGAGACCCAGTACTTC.

CDR3 loop: CASSDLPNQPQHF. The CDR3 nucleotides are TGTGCCAGCAGTGACTTGCCCAATCAGCCCCAGCATTTT. The chain employs TRBV6-4 and TRBJ1-5; D is unresolved. Per the germline V gene, CDR1 is MRHNA and CDR2 is SNTAGT. CDR3 length equals 13 residues. Between the trimmed V and J ends, which lost 1 base and 3 bases, there was a span of 4 bases.

The chain combines TRBV7-9 with TRBJ1-5; D not resolved. With 3 bases removed from V and 4 bases from J, the gap between germline ends came to 7 bases. CDR3 length: 13 amino acids. CDR1 is SEHNR, CDR2 FQNEAQ, per germline (reference sequence). The CDR3 reads CASSLSVNQPQHF. For the CDR3, the DNA is TGTGCCAGCAGCTTGAGTGTTAATCAGCCCCAGCATTTT.

V usage is TRBV7-2 and J usage is TRBJ1-6, with D maybe TRBD1 (6 bases). V dropped 2 bases and J dropped 4 bases, with 9 bases sitting between them. Germline loops: CDR1 SGHTA, CDR2 FQGNSA. The CDR3 consists of 15 residues. The CDR3 region is CASSLPDRYNSPLHF. CDR3 sequence (DNA): TGTGCCAGCAGCTTACCGGACAGATATAATTCACCCCTCCACTTT.

The V call is TRBV2, the J call TRBJ2-2; D is unclear. V was shortened by 2 bases and J by 7 bases, with 8 bases between the two germline ends. CDR3 size: 13 residues. CDR1 and CDR2 from the germline V gene are SNHLY and FYNNEI. The CDR3: CASSEKWGGELFF. Here the CDR3 DNA reads TGTGCCAGCAGTGAAAAGTGGGGCGGGGAGCTGTTTTTT.

DNA of the CDR3: TGTGCCAGCAGCTTAGTGGCGAGCTCCTACAATGAGCAGTTCTTC. It is translated as CASSLVASSYNEQFF. The V and J genes are TRBV11-3 and TRBJ2-1; the D is unclear. Trimming left V 1 base short and J 0 bases short, with 7 bases between. Per the germline V gene, CDR1 is SGHNT and CDR2 is YENEEA. This CDR3 is built from 15 residues.

This chain links TRBV30 with TRBJ2-1; no definite D call. Looked up from germline, CDR1 is GTSNPN and CDR2 is SVGIG (reference sequence). V was trimmed by 1 base and J by 7 bases, leaving 8 bases between them. This CDR3 spans 12 amino acids. The CDR3 spells CAWSDLVNEQFF. Written as DNA, the CDR3 is TGTGCCTGGAGTGATCTAGTAAATGAGCAGTTCTTC. Using reference TRBV30 and TRBJ2-1 for the parts outside the CDR3, the full variable domain is SQTIHQWPATLVQPVGSPLSLECTVEGTSNPNLYWYRQAAGRGLQLLFYSVGIGQISSEVPQNLSASRPQDRQFILSSKKLLLSDSGFYLCAWSDLVNEQFFGPGTRLTVL.

The CDR3 region has the DNA TGTGCCAGCAGCCGACCGGGACAGGGGTACAATGAGCAGTTCTTC. This codes for CASSRPGQGYNEQFF. The chain combines TRBV7-3 with TRBJ2-1; 10 bases are a match to TRBD1. CDR1 is SGHTA, CDR2 FQGTGA, per germline. The V segment lost 5 bases and the J segment 4 bases; nucleotides outside the gene matches: 5. This CDR3 comprises 15 residues.

The chain combines TRBV11-3 with TRBJ2-5; D is possibly TRBD1 (5 bases). Trimming took 5 bases from V and 3 from J, leaving 10 bases between them. Germline V CDR1 and CDR2: SGHNT, YENEEA. The CDR3 covers 13 residues. The CDR3 DNA sequence: TGTGCCAGCAGCCGCGACAGAAAAGAGACCCAGTACTTC. It encodes CASSRDRKETQYF.

The chain recombines TRBV29-1 with TRBJ2-7, with 7 bases lining up with TRBD1. Losses at the gene ends were 6 bases for V and 2 bases for J; bases not matched to a gene: 7. CDR3 size: 13 residues. Germline V lookup: CDR1 SQVTM, CDR2 ANQGSEA. CDR3 amino acids: CSVVGTAPYEQYF. The CDR3 DNA reads as TGCAGCGTGGTCGGGACAGCACCCTACGAGCAGTACTTC.

The chain is built from TRBV29-1 and TRBJ2-3, with D possibly called TRBD1 or TRBD2 (5 bases each). The CDR3 has 14 residues. Looked up from germline, CDR1 is SQVTM and CDR2 is ANQGSEA. V lost 6 bases and J lost 1, with 14 bases in between. Here the CDR3 reads CSVLRDGRTDTQYF. In DNA, the CDR3 is TGCAGCGTCCTCCGGGACGGACGCACAGATACGCAGTATTTT.

The V and J genes are TRBV6-2 or TRBV6-3 and TRBJ2-7; D is unresolved. V was cut by 0 bases and J by 3 bases, with 9 bases left in between. CDR1 and CDR2 from the germline V gene are MNHEY and SVGEGT. This CDR3 contains 14 residues. DNA of the CDR3: TGTGCCAGCAGTTACTCTGGCGGATTCTACGAGCAGTACTTC. Translation: CASSYSGGFYEQYF.

J is TRBJ2-7 and V is TRBV12-5; the D is unclear. Between the trimmed V and J ends, which lost 2 bases and 0 bases, there was a span of 5 bases. The CDR3 runs 13 residues. CDR1 is LGHNT, CDR2 FRNRAP, per germline. The CDR3 protein is CASGLSGSYEQYF. For the CDR3, the DNA is TGTGCTAGTGGTTTGTCGGGCTCCTACGAGCAGTACTTC.

This chain uses TRBV29-1 with TRBJ2-5, with a possible D match to TRBD2 (6 bases). The CDR3 sequence is 14 residues long. Trimming cost V 4 bases and J 2 bases, with 14 bases left between them. CDR1 and CDR2 from the germline V gene are SQVTM and ANQGSEA. The CDR3 nucleotides read TGCAGCGTTGTTGGGGGGACCGCACAAGAGACCCAGTACTTC. Translation gives CSVVGGTAQETQYF.

CDR3 nucleotide sequence: TGCGCCAGCAGCCCCCGGAGGGAGCCGGCAGATACGCAGTATTTT. This sequence encodes CASSPRREPADTQYF. The chain combines TRBV4-3 with TRBJ2-3; D perhaps matches TRBD2 (6 bases). Germline-derived CDR1 and CDR2 are LGHNA and YSLEER. The V end lost 4 bases, the J end lost 4 bases, and 15 bases lay between the germline ends. The CDR3 spans 15 residues.